This T cell receptor beta chain is drawn from a study of blood T cells in healthy people across ages. General study findings and limits: Estimates based on one million T cells were treated as lower bounds. The study lacked donor CMV status, which possibly confounded expanded clonotype changes.

This clonotype has just one count. Its antigen is as yet unknown. It was with a sample-barcoded 5' primer and a J-beta primer mix that a second PCR of roughly 7 to 12 cycles was run. All cDNA molecules were each tagged by a template-switch adaptor with 12 random nucleotides. TCRdb redid the calling of the 5' RACE reads with MiXCR, one entry per CDR3 protein. The sample lists about 680,000 distinct CDR3 sequences, over 45% occurring once. Trimming removed 0 bases at V and 6 bases at J, with 15 bases between. The CDR3 contains 16 residues. Germline-derived CDR1 and CDR2 are MNHEY and SVGAGI. Input material: blood. The chain is built from TRBV6-5 and TRBJ2-1; D ambiguous. The sequence derives from a woman aged 55 to 70 in good health. The CDR3 DNA reads as TGTGCCAGCAGTTACTCGAGCCGACTCGCCTTCAATGAGCAGTTCTTC. It codes for CASSYSSRLAFNEQFF.